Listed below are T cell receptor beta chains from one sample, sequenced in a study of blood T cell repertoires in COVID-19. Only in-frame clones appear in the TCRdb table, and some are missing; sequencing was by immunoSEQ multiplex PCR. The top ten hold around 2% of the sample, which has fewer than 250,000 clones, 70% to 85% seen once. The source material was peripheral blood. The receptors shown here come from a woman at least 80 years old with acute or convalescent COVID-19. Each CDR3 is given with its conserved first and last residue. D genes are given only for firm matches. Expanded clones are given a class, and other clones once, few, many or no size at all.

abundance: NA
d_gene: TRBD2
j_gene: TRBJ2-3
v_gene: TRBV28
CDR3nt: TGTGCCAGCAGAGCCGGGACTAGCGTGGATACGCAGTATTTT
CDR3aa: CASRAGTSVDTQYF

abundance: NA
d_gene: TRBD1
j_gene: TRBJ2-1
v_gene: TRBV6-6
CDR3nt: TGTGCCAGCAGACCTCCGGGACAGGGGCGGAATGAGCAGTTCTTC
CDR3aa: CASRPPGQGRNEQFF

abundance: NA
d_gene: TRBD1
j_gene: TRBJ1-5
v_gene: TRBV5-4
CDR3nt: TGTGCCAGCAGCGACGGACAGGCGCAGCCCCAGCATTTT
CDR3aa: CASSDGQAQPQHF

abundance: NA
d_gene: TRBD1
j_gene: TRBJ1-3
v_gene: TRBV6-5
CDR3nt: TGTGCCAGCAGTTACTCGGACAGGGCTAGAAACACCATATATTTT
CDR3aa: CASSYSDRARNTIYF

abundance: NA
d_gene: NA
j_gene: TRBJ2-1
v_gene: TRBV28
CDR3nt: TGTGCCAGCAGAAATTCCGGGGGATACAATGAGCAGTTCTTC
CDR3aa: CASRNSGGYNEQFF

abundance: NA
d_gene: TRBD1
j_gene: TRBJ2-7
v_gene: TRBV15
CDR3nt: TGTGCCACCAGCAGAGACCGGGACAGGAGCATCTACGAGCAGTACTTC
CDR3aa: CATSRDRDRSIYEQYF

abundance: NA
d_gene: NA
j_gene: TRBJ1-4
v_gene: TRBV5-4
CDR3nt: TGTGCCAGCAGCTTGAAACAGGGTGATGAAAAACTGTTTTTT
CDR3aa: CASSLKQGDEKLFF

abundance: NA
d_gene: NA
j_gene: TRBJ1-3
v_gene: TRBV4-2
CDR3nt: TGTGCCAGCAGCCAAGACGGGAACTCTGGAAACACCATATATTTT
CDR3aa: CASSQDGNSGNTIYF

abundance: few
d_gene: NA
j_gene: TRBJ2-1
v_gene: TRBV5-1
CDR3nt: TGCGCCAGCAGCCGACAGGAGAGCTCCTACAATGAGCAGTTCTTC
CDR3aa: CASSRQESSYNEQFF

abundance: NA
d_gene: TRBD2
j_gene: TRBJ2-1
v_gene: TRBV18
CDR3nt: TGTGCCAGCTCACCACTGGGGTTGCTAGCGGACAATGAGCAGTTCTTC
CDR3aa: CASSPLGLLADNEQFF

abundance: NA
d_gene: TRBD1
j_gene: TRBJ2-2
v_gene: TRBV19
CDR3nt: TGTGCCAGTAGTCCCGACAGGGGGTACACCGGGGAGCTGTTTTTT
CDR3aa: CASSPDRGYTGELFF

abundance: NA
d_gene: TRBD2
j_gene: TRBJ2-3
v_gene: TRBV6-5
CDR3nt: TGTGCCAGCAGTTCCCGGACTAGCGGGAGTACAGATACGCAGTATTTT
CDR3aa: CASSSRTSGSTDTQYF

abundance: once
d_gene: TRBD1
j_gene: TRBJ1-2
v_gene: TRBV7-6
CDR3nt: TGTGCCAGCAGCTTCGACAGGGGCCCTAGCTATGGCTACACCTTC
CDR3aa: CASSFDRGPSYGYTF

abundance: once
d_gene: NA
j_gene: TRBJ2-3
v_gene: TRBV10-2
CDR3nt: TGCGCCAGCAGTCCGGGACATCAGGCAGATACGCAGTATTTT
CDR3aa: CASSPGHQADTQYF

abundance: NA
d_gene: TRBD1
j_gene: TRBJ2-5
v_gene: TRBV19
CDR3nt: TGTGCCAGTAGTATAGACGACAGGGGGCGACAAGAGACCCAGTACTTC
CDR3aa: CASSIDDRGRQETQYF

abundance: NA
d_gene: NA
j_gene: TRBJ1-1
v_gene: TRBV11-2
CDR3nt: TGTGCCAGCAGCTTATCGGTGACTGAAGCTTTCTTT
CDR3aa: CASSLSVTEAFF

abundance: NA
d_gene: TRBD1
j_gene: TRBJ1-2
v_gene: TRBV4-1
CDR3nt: TGCGCCAGCAGCCGCTCCGATGGACAGGGAAATGGCTACACCTTC
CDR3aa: CASSRSDGQGNGYTF

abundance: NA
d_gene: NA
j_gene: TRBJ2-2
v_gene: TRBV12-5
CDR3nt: TGTGCTAGTGGCCAAAGCTACAGGGCCGGGGAGCTGTTTTTT
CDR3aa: CASGQSYRAGELFF

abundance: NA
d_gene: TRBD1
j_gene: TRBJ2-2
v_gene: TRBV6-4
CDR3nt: TGTGCCAGCAGTGGACAGGGACGCACCGGGGAGCTGTTTTTT
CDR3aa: CASSGQGRTGELFF

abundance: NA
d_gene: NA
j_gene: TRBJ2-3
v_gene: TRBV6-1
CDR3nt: TGTGCCAGCAGTGAAGCGGGACACTGGGAAGGCACAGATACGCAGTATTTT
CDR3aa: CASSEAGHWEGTDTQYF

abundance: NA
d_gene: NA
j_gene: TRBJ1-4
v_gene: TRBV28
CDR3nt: TGTGCCAGCAGTTTCGGCAGGGATGGAGAAAAACTGTTTTTT
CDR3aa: CASSFGRDGEKLFF

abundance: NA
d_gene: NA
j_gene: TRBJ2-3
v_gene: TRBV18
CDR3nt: TGTGCCAGCTCACCACGGTCCAGGGGAATTACAGATACGCAGTATTTT
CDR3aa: CASSPRSRGITDTQYF

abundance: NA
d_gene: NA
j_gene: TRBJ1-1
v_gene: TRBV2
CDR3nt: TGTGCCAGCAGTGAAGCGCGGAGGGACACTGAAGCTTTCTTT
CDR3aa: CASSEARRDTEAFF

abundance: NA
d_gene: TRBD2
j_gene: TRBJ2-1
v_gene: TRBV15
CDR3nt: TGTGCCACCAGCAGAGGCGGGAGCTCCTACAATGAGCAGTTCTTC
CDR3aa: CATSRGGSSYNEQFF

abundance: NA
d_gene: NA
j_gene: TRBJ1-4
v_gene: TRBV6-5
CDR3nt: TGTGCCAGCAGTTACTCCCGCGGAACTAATGAAAAACTGTTTTTT
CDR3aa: CASSYSRGTNEKLFF

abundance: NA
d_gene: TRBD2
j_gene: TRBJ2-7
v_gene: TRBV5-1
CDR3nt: TGCGCCAGCAGCTTGACTAGCGACCGTATAACCTACGAGCAGTACTTC
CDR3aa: CASSLTSDRITYEQYF

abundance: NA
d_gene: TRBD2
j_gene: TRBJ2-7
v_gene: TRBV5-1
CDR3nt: TGCGCCAGCAGCTTAGAGCTAGCGGTAGGAGAGCAGTACTTC
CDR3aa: CASSLELAVGEQYF

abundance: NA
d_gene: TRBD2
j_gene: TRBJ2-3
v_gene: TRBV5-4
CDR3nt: TGTGCCAGCAGCAGTAGCGGGGGGTCCACAGATACGCAGTATTTT
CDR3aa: CASSSSGGSTDTQYF